This is a list of T cell receptor beta chains from one sample in a study of T cells after yellow fever vaccination. TCRdb passed the 5' RACE reads through MiXCR, listing each CDR3 protein once. The sample consists of 450,000 to 550,000 distinct CDR3 sequences, less than 20% of them appearing once. Sequenced material: PBMCs, taken 15 days after the yellow fever booster vaccination. These receptors were taken from a man in his thirties or forties who received the YFV17D yellow fever vaccine. Both conserved end residues are part of each CDR3. The order of the fields is V gene, J gene, D gene, clone size, CDR3 DNA, CDR3 protein. D genes are given only for firm matches. Rows give clone size only sometimes, using once, few, many, or a class for an expanded clone.

TRBV5-1	TRBJ1-2	NA	NA	TGCGCCAGCAGCTTGGAAGACGGGAATTATGGCTACACCTTC	CASSLEDGNYGYTF
TRBV12-3/TRBV12-4	TRBJ1-1	NA	few	TGTGCCAGCAGTTTGGGGGGACACACTGAAGCTTTCTTT	CASSLGGHTEAFF
TRBV3-1	TRBJ1-4	NA	few	TGTGCCAGCAGCCCTAACTGGGGAACTAATGAAAAACTGTTTTTT	CASSPNWGTNEKLFF
TRBV20-1	TRBJ2-7	NA	few	TGCAGTGCAAAGGGACACGAGCAGTACTTC	CSAKGHEQYF
TRBV5-1	TRBJ2-1	NA	NA	TGCGCCAGCAGCTCCGGGTCGCTGGGAACCTACAATGAGCAGTTCTTC	CASSSGSLGTYNEQFF
TRBV4-3	TRBJ1-6	NA	many	TGCGCCAGCAGCCAAGATGGGGGGCGTTCGTCACCCCTCCACTTT	CASSQDGGRSSPLHF
TRBV7-9	TRBJ2-7	NA	NA	TGTGCCAGCAGCCCAGTCGGAACAGACTCGTGGCAGTACTTC	CASSPVGTDSWQYF
TRBV7-6	TRBJ2-7	NA	NA	TGTGCCAGCAGCTTAGAGTTGGGGAGCTCCTACGAGCAGTACTTC	CASSLELGSSYEQYF
TRBV7-9	TRBJ2-5	TRBD2	NA	TGTGCCAGCAGCGACTTGGCTAGCGGGAACTTC	CASSDLASGNF
TRBV10-1	TRBJ2-3	NA	few	TGCGCCAGCAGTGAGCCCGCCGCCCCAGATACGCAGTATTTT	CASSEPAAPDTQYF